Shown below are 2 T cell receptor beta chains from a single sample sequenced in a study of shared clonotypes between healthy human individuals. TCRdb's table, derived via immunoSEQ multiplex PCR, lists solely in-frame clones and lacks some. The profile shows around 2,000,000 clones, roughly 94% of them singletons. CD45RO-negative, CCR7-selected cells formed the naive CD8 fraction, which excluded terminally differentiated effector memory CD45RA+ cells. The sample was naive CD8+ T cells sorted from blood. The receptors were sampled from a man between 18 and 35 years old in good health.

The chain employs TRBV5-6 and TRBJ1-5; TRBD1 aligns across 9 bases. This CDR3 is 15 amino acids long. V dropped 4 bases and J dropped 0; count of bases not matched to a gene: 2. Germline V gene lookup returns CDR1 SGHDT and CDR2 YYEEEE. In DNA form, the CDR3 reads TGTGCCAGCAGCGGACAGGGGATTAGCAATCAGCCCCAGCATTTT. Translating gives CASSGQGISNQPQHF.

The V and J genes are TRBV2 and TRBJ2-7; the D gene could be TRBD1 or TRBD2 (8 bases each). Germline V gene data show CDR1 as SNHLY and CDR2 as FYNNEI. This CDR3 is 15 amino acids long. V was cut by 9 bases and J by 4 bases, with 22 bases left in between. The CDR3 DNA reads TGTGCCAGTCGGGGGGGCGGACAGGGAGAATACGAGCAGTACTTC. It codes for CASRGGGQGEYEQYF.